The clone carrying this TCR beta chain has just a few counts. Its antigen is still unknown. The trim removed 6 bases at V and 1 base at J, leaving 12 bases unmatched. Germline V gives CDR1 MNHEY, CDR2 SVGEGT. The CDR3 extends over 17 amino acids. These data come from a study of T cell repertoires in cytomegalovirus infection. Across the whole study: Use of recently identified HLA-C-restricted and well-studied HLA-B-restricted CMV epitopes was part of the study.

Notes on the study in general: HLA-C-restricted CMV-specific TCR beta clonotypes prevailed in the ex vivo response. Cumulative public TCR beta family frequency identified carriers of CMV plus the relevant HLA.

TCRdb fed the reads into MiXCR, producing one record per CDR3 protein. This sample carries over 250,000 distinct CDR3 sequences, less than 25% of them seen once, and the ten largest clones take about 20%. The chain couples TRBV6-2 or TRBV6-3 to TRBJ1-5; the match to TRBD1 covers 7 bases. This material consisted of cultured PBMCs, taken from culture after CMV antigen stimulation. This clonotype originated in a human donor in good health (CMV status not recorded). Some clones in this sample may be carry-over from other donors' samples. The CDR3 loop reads CASRDPGTAMSNQPQHF. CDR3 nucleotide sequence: TGTGCCAGCAGGGACCCCGGGACAGCTATGAGCAATCAGCCCCAGCATTTT.